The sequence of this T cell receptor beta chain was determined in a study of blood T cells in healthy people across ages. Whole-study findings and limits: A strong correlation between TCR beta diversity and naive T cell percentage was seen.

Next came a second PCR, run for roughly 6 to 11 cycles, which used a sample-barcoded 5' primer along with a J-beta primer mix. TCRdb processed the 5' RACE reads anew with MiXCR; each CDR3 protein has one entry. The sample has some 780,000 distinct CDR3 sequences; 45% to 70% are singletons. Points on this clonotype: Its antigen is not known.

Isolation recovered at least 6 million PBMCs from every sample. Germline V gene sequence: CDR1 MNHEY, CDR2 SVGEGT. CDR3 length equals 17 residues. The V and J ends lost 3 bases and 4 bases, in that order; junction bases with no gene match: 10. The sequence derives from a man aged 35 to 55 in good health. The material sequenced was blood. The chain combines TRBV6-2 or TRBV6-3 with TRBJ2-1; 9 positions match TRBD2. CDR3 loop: CASSYSADSGSYNEQFF. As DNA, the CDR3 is TGTGCCAGCAGTTATAGTGCAGATAGCGGGAGTTACAATGAGCAGTTCTTC.